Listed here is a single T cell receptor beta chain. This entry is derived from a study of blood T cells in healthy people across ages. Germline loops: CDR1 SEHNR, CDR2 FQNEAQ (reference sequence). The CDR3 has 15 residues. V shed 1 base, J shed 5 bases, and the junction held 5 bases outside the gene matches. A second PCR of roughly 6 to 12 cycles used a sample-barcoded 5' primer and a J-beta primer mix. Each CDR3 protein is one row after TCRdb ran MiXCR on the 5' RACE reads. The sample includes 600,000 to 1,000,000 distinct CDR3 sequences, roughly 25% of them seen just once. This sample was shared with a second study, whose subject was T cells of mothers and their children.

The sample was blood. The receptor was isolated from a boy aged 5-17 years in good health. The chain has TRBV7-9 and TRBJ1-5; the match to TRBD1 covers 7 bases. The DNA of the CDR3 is TGTGCCAGCAGCTTAGAGGGCCAGGGGGATCAGCCCCAGCATTTT. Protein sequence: CASSLEGQGDQPQHF. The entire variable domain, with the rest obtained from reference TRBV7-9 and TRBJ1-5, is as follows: DTGVSQNPRHKITKRGQNVTFRCDPISEHNRLYWYRQTLGQGPEFLTYFQNEAQLEKSRLLSDRFSAERPKGSFSTLEIQRTEQGDSAMYLCASSLEGQGDQPQHFGDGTRLSIL.